The entry that follows covers one TCR beta chain sequence. The entry originates in a study of control samples from healthy donors and cancer patients. The ends were cut back, 3 bases at V and 8 bases at J, with 15 bases in the middle. The CDR3 contains 13 residues. From germline, CDR1 is DFQATT and CDR2 SNEGSKA (reference sequence). TCRdb's copy holds only in-frame clones and misses some; the assay was immunoSEQ multiplex PCR. This table holds more than 95,000 clones, roughly 92% found once. The sequenced sample was blood. The gene calls are TRBV20-1 and TRBJ2-3; TRBD1 is a possible D gene (6 bases). The sequence came from a man aged 25-45 years in good health. The CDR3 here is CSASFREQGTQYF. The CDR3 nucleotides read TGCAGTGCTAGTTTTAGGGAACAGGGTACGCAGTATTTT.